This TCR beta chain was found in a study of cytomegalovirus exposure and HLA in healthy donors. Overall study findings and caveats: A later analysis reportedly found that, within productive TCRs, an Asian-associated ancestry cluster had fewer N-insertions than the mean observed across the approximately 660 donors.

PCR primers comprised 60 Vbeta and 13 Jbeta primers. Per the original methods: Per a later analysis, the number of unique TCR beta chains was approximately 80 million, of which some 9.9 million were shared. Here immunoSEQ multiplex PCR was the method, and the copy in TCRdb shows in-frame clones only, minus some. The V and J calls and clone size are taken from that table; D and trimming were inferred from the DNA. The table lists 140,000 to 150,000 clones, roughly 71% of them singletons. Concerning this clone itself: Its target is not known.

CDR1 is LNHDA, CDR2 SQIVND, per germline (reference sequence). The CDR3 totals 13 residues. Trimming took 7 bases from V and 5 from J; bases not matched to a gene: 6. V is TRBV19 and J is TRBJ1-1, with TRBD1 matching over 8 bases. The receptor was isolated from a man aged 25 to 40 in good health and CMV-seronegative. Sequenced: PBMCs. Here the CDR3 DNA reads TGTGCCAGTAATTCCAGACAGGGGACTGAAGCTTTCTTT. It is translated as CASNSRQGTEAFF.